This passage covers 9 T cell receptor beta chains from one sample sequenced in a study of T cell repertoires in cytomegalovirus infection. Their target antigens are unknown. TCRdb ran MiXCR on the reads and lists one entry per CDR3 protein. This sample has 450,000 to 600,000 distinct CDR3 sequences, with roughly a third found just once. Source: cultured PBMCs, taken from culture after CMV antigen stimulation. The receptor source for this set is a human donor in good health (CMV status not recorded). Some clones in this sample may be carry-over from other donors' samples.

Ten or more counts support this clonotype. The rearrangement uses TRBV7-2 and TRBJ1-2, with 8 positions matching TRBD1. This CDR3 has 17 residues. After removal of 0 bases from V and 4 bases from J, the junction contained 10 bases not matched to a gene. Germline V CDR1 and CDR2: SGHTA, FQGNSA. CDR3 sequence (DNA): TGTGCCAGCAGCTTAGCCTCGACAGGGGCCCTTGGCTATGGCTACACCTTC. Its translation is CASSLASTGALGYGYTF. Together with reference TRBV7-2 and TRBJ1-2, the CDR3 gives the full variable domain: GAGVSQSPSNKVTEKGKDVELRCDPISGHTALYWYRQSLGQGLEFLIYFQGNSAPDKSGLPSDRFSAERTGGSVSTLTIQRTQQEDSAVYLCASSLASTGALGYGYTFGSGTRLTVV.

This clonotype has a handful of counts. The CDR3 DNA reads TGCGCCAGCAGCCAAGATATCGGCAGCTATGGCTACACCTTC. It specifies CASSQDIGSYGYTF. This chain connects TRBV4-3 to TRBJ1-2; D not resolved. This CDR3 region has 14 residues. V was pared by 0 bases and J by 4 bases, with 9 bases between. CDR1 LGHNA and CDR2 YSLEER come from the germline V gene.

This clonotype was counted a few times. The J gene is TRBJ2-3, the V gene TRBV5-6; 7 bases line up with TRBD2. CDR3 length: 15 residues. The trim removed 7 bases at V and 3 bases at J, leaving 11 bases unmatched. Germline V gene sequence: CDR1 SGHDT, CDR2 YYEEEE. CDR3 nucleotide sequence: TGTGCCAGCCTTTGGAGCGGACTAGTAACAGATACGCAGTATTTT. The encoded protein is CASLWSGLVTDTQYF. The whole variable domain, filled in from reference TRBV5-6 and TRBJ2-3, reads DAGVTQSPTHLIKTRGQQVTLRCSPKSGHDTVSWYQQALGQGPQFIFQYYEEEERQRGNFPDRFSGHQFPNYSSELNVNALLLGDSALYLCASLWSGLVTDTQYFGPGTRLTVL.

The rearrangement joins TRBV9 to TRBJ1-1, with a possible D match to TRBD1 (5 bases). Germline CDR1 SGDLS, CDR2 YYNGEE. Trimming left V 2 bases short and J 3 bases short, with 11 bases between. CDR3 length: 14 residues. The CDR3 loop is CASSVGGGYTEAFF. The CDR3 DNA sequence: TGTGCCAGCAGCGTTGGTGGGGGGTACACTGAAGCTTTCTTT. The whole variable domain, filled in from reference TRBV9 and TRBJ1-1, reads DSGVTQTPKHLITATGQRVTLRCSPRSGDLSVYWYQQSLDQGLQFLIQYYNGEERAKGNILERFSAQQFPDLHSELNLSSLELGDSALYFCASSVGGGYTEAFFGQGTRLTVV.

The chain carries TRBV20-1 and TRBJ2-1; no definite D call. This CDR3 comprises 12 residues. Germline values: CDR1 DFQATT, CDR2 SNEGSKA (reference sequence). Deletions cut 0 bases from V and 6 bases from J, with 6 bases between. The CDR3 loop reads CSARDPGNEQFF. For the CDR3, the DNA is TGCAGTGCTAGAGATCCTGGCAATGAGCAGTTCTTC.

V is TRBV5-8 and J is TRBJ2-7; 10 positions match TRBD2. The trim removed 6 bases at V and 3 bases at J, leaving 12 bases unmatched. CDR1 is SGHTS and CDR2 is YDEGEE in the germline V gene. The CDR3 is 16 residues long. CDR3: CASIDYSGRSNYEQYF. The CDR3 DNA is TGTGCCAGCATCGATTATAGCGGGAGGTCTAACTACGAGCAGTACTTC.

This clonotype has a count of ten or more. V usage is TRBV6-5 and J usage is TRBJ1-2, with D tentatively TRBD1 (6 bases). Germline V lookup: CDR1 MNHEY, CDR2 SVGAGI. The CDR3 is made up of 14 amino acids. V lost 5 bases and J lost 4, with 14 bases in between. The CDR3 nucleotides read TGTGCCAGCAGTCCTCAACAGGGCGCCTATGGCTACACCTTC. It encodes CASSPQQGAYGYTF.

This clonotype has just a few counts. CDR3 sequence: CASSVGWQGGDNEQFF. The CDR3 DNA reads as TGTGCCAGCAGCGTAGGTTGGCAGGGAGGGGACAATGAGCAGTTCTTC. The chain couples TRBV7-8 to TRBJ2-1; 7 bases match TRBD2. Germline trimming cut 5 bases from V and 5 bases from J; bases unmatched to any gene: 12. Germline-derived CDR1 and CDR2 are SGHVS and FQNEAQ. CDR3 length: 16 amino acids.

The chain combines TRBV7-8 with TRBJ1-1, with unresolved D. The CDR3 is 12 amino acids. Germline-derived CDR1 and CDR2 are SGHVS and FQNEAQ. The V gene lost 0 bases and the J gene lost 8 bases, with 7 bases spanning the gap. CDR3 protein: CASSLASDEAFF. DNA for the CDR3: TGTGCCAGCAGCTTAGCGAGTGACGAAGCTTTCTTT.